This T cell receptor beta chain stems from a study of technical replicates of blood from a few donors (dated by TCRdb to 2016 to 2017). The method behind the library was the immunoSEQ multiplex PCR assay. This immuneACCESS table, as held by TCRdb, lists in-frame sequences with V and J called but not all clones. Of the missing ones, under half trace to an unresolved V gene in checked studies; the others have no known cause. This sample comprises roughly 83,000 clones, around 94% of them detected only once. The ten largest clones take up more than 0.2% of the sample. The germline V and J ends show losses of 7 bases and 7 bases respectively, and no gene match explains 12 bases of the junction. CDR1 is given as SGHRS and CDR2 as YFSETQ, both from the germline V gene. Spanning cysteine to phenylalanine, the CDR3 consists of 14 amino acids. The kept DNA is CDR3 alone, 42 bases in frame from the first base.

As to this clone: Its antigen has not been determined. No base-level quality is on record; no much larger clone is a single base apart.

This chain is built from TRBV5-1 and TRBJ2-7; TRBD1 agrees with 9 junctional bases. The origin of this receptor is a human donor in good health. Sequenced input: T cells isolated from PBMCs. The nucleotides are TGCGCCAGCCGCACGGGACAGGGAGATCGAGAGCAGTACTTC. Its product reads: CASRTGQGDREQYF. Full variable domain (CDR3 extended with the reference TRBV5-1 and TRBJ2-7 proteins): KAGVTQTPRYLIKTRGQQVTLSCSPISGHRSVSWYQQTPGQGLQFLFEYFSETQRNKGNFPGRFSGRQFSNSRSEMNVSTLELGDSALYLCASRTGQGDREQYFGPGTRLTVT.